These T cell receptor beta chains were read from a single sample in a study of T cell changes during pregnancy in multiple sclerosis. Generated by immunoSEQ multiplex PCR, the TCRdb table keeps only in-frame clones and is missing some. The sample has roughly 50,000 clones, 85% to 95% seen once. The specimen was CD4+ T cells from peripheral blood mononuclear cells, collected in the third trimester of pregnancy. The receptors were sampled from a female donor with multiple sclerosis, enrolled in a pregnancy study. Each CDR3 is given with its conserved first and last residue. D genes are given only for firm matches. Not every row has a clone size; where given, it reads once, few, many or a size class.

j_call: TRBJ2-3; d_call: TRBD2; v_call: TRBV19; clone_size: many; cdr3_nt: TGTGCCAGCCGACTAGCGGGAACAGATACGCAGTATTTT; cdr3_aa: CASRLAGTDTQYF
j_call: TRBJ2-1; d_call: TRBD1; v_call: TRBV6-1; clone_size: .; cdr3_nt: TGTGCCAGCAGTGGCGCAGGGGGCAGCAGCTCCTACAATGAGCAGTTCTTC; cdr3_aa: CASSGAGGSSSYNEQFF
j_call: TRBJ1-2; d_call: TRBD1; v_call: TRBV9; clone_size: .; cdr3_nt: TGTGCCAGCAGCCGACGGGACAGGGTCGGAGCTAACTATGGCTACACCTTC; cdr3_aa: CASSRRDRVGANYGYTF
j_call: TRBJ2-1; d_call: TRBD2; v_call: TRBV7-8; clone_size: .; cdr3_nt: TGTGCCAGCAGGGGACTAGGATCCTACAATGAGCAGTTCTTC; cdr3_aa: CASRGLGSYNEQFF
j_call: TRBJ2-7; d_call: .; v_call: TRBV7-2; clone_size: .; cdr3_nt: TGTGCCAGCAGCTTGGACAGTCTTAATTACGAGCAGTACTTC; cdr3_aa: CASSLDSLNYEQYF
j_call: TRBJ1-2; d_call: TRBD1; v_call: TRBV5-1; clone_size: .; cdr3_nt: TGCGCCAGCAGCCTCTATGACAGGGGGCATGGCTACACCTTC; cdr3_aa: CASSLYDRGHGYTF
j_call: TRBJ2-1; d_call: TRBD1; v_call: TRBV27; clone_size: .; cdr3_nt: TGTGCCAGCAGTTTAATACGCGCGGGACAGGGGATGTTCTTC; cdr3_aa: CASSLIRAGQGMFF
j_call: TRBJ1-3; d_call: TRBD1; v_call: TRBV10-3; clone_size: .; cdr3_nt: TGTGCCATCAGTATGACAGGGACTGGAAACACCATATATTTT; cdr3_aa: CAISMTGTGNTIYF
j_call: TRBJ2-1; d_call: TRBD1; v_call: TRBV5-1; clone_size: .; cdr3_nt: TGCGCCAGCAGCCAACCCGGGACAGGGGGAAAAAGCTCCTACAATGAGCAGTTCTTC; cdr3_aa: CASSQPGTGGKSSYNEQFF
j_call: TRBJ2-1; d_call: TRBD1; v_call: TRBV7-9; clone_size: .; cdr3_nt: TGTGCCAGCCAAAGTGGGACAGGGGTCAATGAGCAGTTCTTC; cdr3_aa: CASQSGTGVNEQFF
j_call: TRBJ2-6; d_call: TRBD2; v_call: TRBV28; clone_size: .; cdr3_nt: TGTGCCAGCATCCCTACCGGACTAGCGGGAACTGGGGCCAACGTCCTGACTTTC; cdr3_aa: CASIPTGLAGTGANVLTF
j_call: TRBJ2-1; d_call: .; v_call: TRBV14; clone_size: .; cdr3_nt: TGTGCCAGCAGCCAAAGAGGAAATGAGCAGTTCTTC; cdr3_aa: CASSQRGNEQFF
j_call: TRBJ2-1; d_call: TRBD2; v_call: TRBV7-9; clone_size: .; cdr3_nt: TGTGCCAGCAGCTTGGGAGGGAGCTGGGCCAATGAGCAGTTCTTC; cdr3_aa: CASSLGGSWANEQFF
j_call: TRBJ2-3; d_call: .; v_call: TRBV9; clone_size: .; cdr3_nt: TGTGCCAGCAGCCGGACAGGCACAGATACGCAGTATTTT; cdr3_aa: CASSRTGTDTQYF
j_call: TRBJ2-7; d_call: .; v_call: TRBV5-1; clone_size: .; cdr3_nt: TGCGCCAGCAGCTTGTTTCTAAACGAGCAGTACTTC; cdr3_aa: CASSLFLNEQYF
j_call: TRBJ2-5; d_call: .; v_call: TRBV11-3; clone_size: .; cdr3_nt: TGTGCCAGCAGCTTAGGGTCCAGCTTCGGGCAAGAGACCCAGTACTTC; cdr3_aa: CASSLGSSFGQETQYF
j_call: TRBJ2-6; d_call: TRBD1; v_call: TRBV28; clone_size: .; cdr3_nt: TGTGCCAGCAGTTCCACATACAGGGGACCTTCTGGGGCCAACGTCCTGACTTTC; cdr3_aa: CASSSTYRGPSGANVLTF
j_call: TRBJ2-1; d_call: .; v_call: TRBV18; clone_size: .; cdr3_nt: TGTGCCAGCTCACCTTTATCTCTATGGGCCAATGAGCAGTTCTTC; cdr3_aa: CASSPLSLWANEQFF
j_call: TRBJ1-5; d_call: .; v_call: TRBV7-8; clone_size: .; cdr3_nt: TGTGCCAGCAGCTTAGTTAGTACAGGGTATCAGCCCCAGCATTTT; cdr3_aa: CASSLVSTGYQPQHF
j_call: TRBJ2-7; d_call: .; v_call: TRBV7-2; clone_size: .; cdr3_nt: TGTGCCAGCAGCTTATTAGGCAGGGGCCCCTACGAGCAGTACTTC; cdr3_aa: CASSLLGRGPYEQYF
j_call: TRBJ1-1; d_call: .; v_call: TRBV6-5; clone_size: few; cdr3_nt: TGTGCCAGCAATCCTCGGGGGGGCGGTTACACTGAAGCTTTCTTT; cdr3_aa: CASNPRGGGYTEAFF
j_call: TRBJ2-7; d_call: .; v_call: TRBV19; clone_size: .; cdr3_nt: TGTGCCAGTAGTTTCCGAGCGACAGGGAGGAATAAGCACGAGCAGTACTTC; cdr3_aa: CASSFRATGRNKHEQYF
j_call: TRBJ2-6; d_call: TRBD1; v_call: TRBV7-9; clone_size: once; cdr3_nt: TGTGCCAGCAGCTTAGGGGACAGGGGCGATGGGGCCAACGTCCTGACTTTC; cdr3_aa: CASSLGDRGDGANVLTF
j_call: TRBJ2-7; d_call: TRBD1; v_call: TRBV18; clone_size: .; cdr3_nt: TGTGCCAGCTCACGGGACAGTCTCTACGAGCAGTACTTC; cdr3_aa: CASSRDSLYEQYF
j_call: TRBJ2-7; d_call: .; v_call: TRBV2; clone_size: .; cdr3_nt: TGTGCCAGCAGTGAATCTTTTTACGAGCAGTACTTC; cdr3_aa: CASSESFYEQYF
j_call: TRBJ2-3; d_call: .; v_call: TRBV30; clone_size: .; cdr3_nt: TGTGCCGCCCAAGGAGGGCCCCGCACAGATACGCAGTATTTT; cdr3_aa: CAAQGGPRTDTQYF
j_call: TRBJ1-1; d_call: TRBD1; v_call: TRBV6-1; clone_size: once; cdr3_nt: TGTGCCAGCACCCCTGGACAGGTATACACTGAAGCTTTCTTT; cdr3_aa: CASTPGQVYTEAFF
j_call: TRBJ2-3; d_call: .; v_call: TRBV5-4; clone_size: .; cdr3_nt: TGTGCCAGCAGCCGTCAGGTACAAGATACGCAGTATTTT; cdr3_aa: CASSRQVQDTQYF
j_call: TRBJ2-5; d_call: .; v_call: TRBV5-4; clone_size: .; cdr3_nt: TGTGCCAGCAGCCTTGGAGGCATCCAAGAGACCCAGTACTTC; cdr3_aa: CASSLGGIQETQYF
j_call: TRBJ2-3; d_call: .; v_call: TRBV9; clone_size: few; cdr3_nt: TGTGCCAGCAGCCAACAGAGCACAGATACGCAGTATTTT; cdr3_aa: CASSQQSTDTQYF
j_call: TRBJ2-4; d_call: .; v_call: TRBV7-2; clone_size: .; cdr3_nt: TGTGCCAGCAGCTTTGGCCTGGCGGGGGCCAAAAACATTCAGTACTTC; cdr3_aa: CASSFGLAGAKNIQYF
j_call: TRBJ1-1; d_call: TRBD1; v_call: TRBV29-1; clone_size: .; cdr3_nt: TGCAGCGCCCTACCAGGGGGGCACACTGAAGCTTTCTTT; cdr3_aa: CSALPGGHTEAFF
j_call: TRBJ1-3; d_call: .; v_call: TRBV11-2; clone_size: .; cdr3_nt: TGTGCCAGCAGCCTCAGTGAAAACACCATATATTTT; cdr3_aa: CASSLSENTIYF
j_call: TRBJ2-5; d_call: .; v_call: TRBV9; clone_size: .; cdr3_nt: TGTGCCAGCAGCGTCGAGTGGGCACAAGAGACCCAGTACTTC; cdr3_aa: CASSVEWAQETQYF
j_call: TRBJ2-1; d_call: TRBD1; v_call: TRBV27; clone_size: .; cdr3_nt: TGTGCCAGCAAGCCCAGACAGGGGTCGGACAATGAGCAGTTCTTC; cdr3_aa: CASKPRQGSDNEQFF
j_call: TRBJ2-2; d_call: .; v_call: TRBV18; clone_size: .; cdr3_nt: TGTGCCAGCTCACCTCAAGACGGGTTAACCGGGGAGCTGTTTTTT; cdr3_aa: CASSPQDGLTGELFF
j_call: TRBJ1-1; d_call: .; v_call: TRBV4-2; clone_size: .; cdr3_nt: TGTGCCAGCAGCCAAGCGGGCGCGACAGTCGCTTTCTTT; cdr3_aa: CASSQAGATVAFF
j_call: TRBJ2-1; d_call: TRBD2; v_call: TRBV6-6; clone_size: once; cdr3_nt: TGTGCCAGCAGTGCGGGAGGGCCGAGTGAGCAGTTCTTC; cdr3_aa: CASSAGGPSEQFF
j_call: TRBJ1-2; d_call: TRBD1; v_call: TRBV30; clone_size: once; cdr3_nt: TGTGCCTGGAGTGTAGGGACAGGGGACTATGGCTACACCTTC; cdr3_aa: CAWSVGTGDYGYTF
j_call: TRBJ2-7; d_call: TRBD1; v_call: TRBV27; clone_size: .; cdr3_nt: TGTGCCAGCAGTATAGGACAGGGCGTTCCCCACGAGCAGTACTTC; cdr3_aa: CASSIGQGVPHEQYF
j_call: TRBJ1-2; d_call: TRBD1; v_call: TRBV6-5; clone_size: .; cdr3_nt: TGTGCCAGCAGTTTGACAGGGGACTACGGCTACACCTTC; cdr3_aa: CASSLTGDYGYTF
j_call: TRBJ2-5; d_call: TRBD1; v_call: TRBV2; clone_size: .; cdr3_nt: TGTGCCAGCAGCCAGGGACAGAGGGAGACCCAGTACTTC; cdr3_aa: CASSQGQRETQYF
j_call: TRBJ2-5; d_call: TRBD1; v_call: TRBV5-1; clone_size: .; cdr3_nt: TGCGCCAGCAGCTTGGGGCAGGGGGTCGTCATAGAGACCCAGTACTTC; cdr3_aa: CASSLGQGVVIETQYF
j_call: TRBJ1-4; d_call: .; v_call: TRBV10-3; clone_size: .; cdr3_nt: TGTGCCATCAGGAGAGACAAAACAACTAATGAAAAACTGTTTTTT; cdr3_aa: CAIRRDKTTNEKLFF
j_call: TRBJ1-2; d_call: TRBD1; v_call: TRBV27; clone_size: .; cdr3_nt: TGTGCCAGCAGCCCGGGACAGGGGTATGGGTATGGCTACACCTTC; cdr3_aa: CASSPGQGYGYGYTF
j_call: TRBJ2-1; d_call: .; v_call: TRBV18; clone_size: .; cdr3_nt: TGTGCCAGCTCACCCAGCGACAATGAGCAGTTCTTC; cdr3_aa: CASSPSDNEQFF
j_call: TRBJ1-1; d_call: .; v_call: TRBV30; clone_size: .; cdr3_nt: TGTGCCTGGAGTTCTTGGGGGGGGGTGAACACTGAAGCTTTCTTT; cdr3_aa: CAWSSWGGVNTEAFF
j_call: TRBJ2-5; d_call: TRBD2; v_call: TRBV10-3; clone_size: .; cdr3_nt: TGTGCCATCAGTGATGGGGGAGGGGCAGAGACCCAGTACTTC; cdr3_aa: CAISDGGGAETQYF
j_call: TRBJ2-3; d_call: TRBD1; v_call: TRBV10-3; clone_size: .; cdr3_nt: TGTGCCATCAGCCTGACAGGGGGCCGTAGCACAGATACGCAGTATTTT; cdr3_aa: CAISLTGGRSTDTQYF
j_call: TRBJ1-5; d_call: TRBD1; v_call: TRBV10-3; clone_size: .; cdr3_nt: TGTGCCACCGGGGACAGGGGGTTTGTCCAGCCCCAGCATTTT; cdr3_aa: CATGDRGFVQPQHF
j_call: TRBJ2-7; d_call: .; v_call: TRBV6-5; clone_size: .; cdr3_nt: TGTGCCAGCAGGAACCCGGGCCAGGGCTCTGAGCAGTACTTC; cdr3_aa: CASRNPGQGSEQYF
j_call: TRBJ2-3; d_call: TRBD2; v_call: TRBV28; clone_size: .; cdr3_nt: TGTGCCAGCAGTTGGCCGCTAGCGGGTAGGACAGATACGCAGTATTTT; cdr3_aa: CASSWPLAGRTDTQYF
j_call: TRBJ2-7; d_call: .; v_call: TRBV6-5; clone_size: .; cdr3_nt: TGTGCCAGCAGAGCCGCTACAGGGCGGGTGGTCGAGCAGTACTTC; cdr3_aa: CASRAATGRVVEQYF
j_call: TRBJ2-7; d_call: TRBD1; v_call: TRBV4-3; clone_size: .; cdr3_nt: TGCGCCAGCAGCCAGCTACCAACCGGACAGGGGGCCGACGAGCAGTACTTC; cdr3_aa: CASSQLPTGQGADEQYF
j_call: TRBJ1-2; d_call: TRBD1; v_call: TRBV29-1; clone_size: .; cdr3_nt: TGCAGCGTTCCGAAACAGGGGGCGTTCAATGGCTACACCTTC; cdr3_aa: CSVPKQGAFNGYTF
j_call: TRBJ2-1; d_call: TRBD1; v_call: TRBV7-3; clone_size: once; cdr3_nt: TGTGCCAGCAGCTTAGACAGGGGGCAGTGGAATGAGCAGTTCTTC; cdr3_aa: CASSLDRGQWNEQFF
j_call: TRBJ1-2; d_call: .; v_call: TRBV12-2; clone_size: .; cdr3_nt: TGTGCAAGTCGCTTACGCCGGGACTTTTATGGCTACACCTTC; cdr3_aa: CASRLRRDFYGYTF